This TCR beta chain was identified during a study of T cell changes during pregnancy in multiple sclerosis. Repertoires were generated with immunoSEQ multiplex PCR, while TCRdb's copy carries only in-frame clones and drops some. This table has fewer than 30,000 clones, 88% appearing once. CDR1 is MNHEY and CDR2 is SMNVEV in the germline V gene (reference sequence). With 3 bases removed from V and 0 bases from J, the gap between germline ends came to 6 bases. This CDR3 is built from 13 residues. Only one count was recorded for this clone. The V gene is TRBV27, the J gene TRBJ2-7, with unresolved D. The TCR sequence derives from a female donor with multiple sclerosis, enrolled in a pregnancy study. The material was CD8+ T cells from peripheral blood mononuclear cells, obtained in the second trimester of pregnancy. The CDR3 coding sequence is TGTGCCAGCAGTTTTGCACACTCCTACGAGCAGTACTTC. Amino acids: CASSFAHSYEQYF.